This entry lists 9 T cell receptor beta chains sequenced from one sample in a study of T cell responses to AZD1222 COVID-19 vaccine. Measured with immunoSEQ multiplex PCR; TCRdb has only the in-frame clones, and not every one. Of roughly 140,000 clones listed, approximately 87% are singletons. Here the sequenced sample was peripheral blood, taken 28 days after the second AZD1222 dose. The receptors originated from an adult who received the AZD1222 COVID-19 vaccine.

V and J are TRBV5-1 and TRBJ2-1; 11 bases line up with TRBD2. V was clipped by 4 bases and J by 7 bases; unmatched bases: 7. This CDR3 has 15 amino acids. Germline V gene lookup returns CDR1 SGHRS and CDR2 YFSETQ. For the CDR3, the DNA is TGCGCCAGCAGCCCGTTAGCGGGAGGGAGGAATGAGCAGTTCTTC. This translates into CASSPLAGGRNEQFF.

The chain is built from TRBV3-1 (or the pseudogene TRBV3-2) and TRBJ1-5; 7 bases are a match to TRBD1. Trimming removed 5 bases from V and 1 base from J; junction bases left unmatched: 5. The V gene's germline CDR1 is LGHDT and CDR2 YNNKEL (reference sequence). The CDR3 extends over 15 amino acids. CDR3 protein: CASSGPTGSNQPQHF. The CDR3 DNA is TGTGCCAGCAGCGGACCGACAGGGAGCAATCAGCCCCAGCATTTT.

The V and J genes are TRBV5-1 and TRBJ1-5; D unclear. V was shortened by 0 bases and J by 0 bases, with 7 bases between the two germline ends. The CDR3 is 15 amino acids. Germline CDR1 reads SGHRS; CDR2 reads YFSETQ. CDR3: CASSLDGYSNQPQHF. As DNA, the CDR3 is TGCGCCAGCAGCTTGGACGGTTATAGCAATCAGCCCCAGCATTTT.

The V and J genes are TRBV7-9 and TRBJ2-6; D assignment may be TRBD1 or TRBD2 (5 bases each). There are 16 residues in the CDR3. The germline CDR1 and CDR2 sequences are SEHNR and FQNEAQ (reference sequence). The V gene lost 5 bases and the J gene lost 2 bases, with 13 bases spanning the gap. The CDR3 DNA reads as TGTGCCAGCAGCCTTGCTGGGGGTGCTGGGGCCAACGTCCTGACTTTC. Translated, it gives CASSLAGGAGANVLTF.

The genes are TRBV7-2 and TRBJ2-2; 13 nucleotides agree with TRBD2. CDR3 length: 18 residues. Germline trimming cut 5 bases from V and 5 bases from J; bases unmatched to any gene: 11. Per the germline V gene, CDR1 is SGHTA and CDR2 is FQGNSA. Here the CDR3 DNA reads TGTGCCAGCAGCCGGACCGTACTAGCGGGAGGGCTTACCGGGGAGCTGTTTTTT. This encodes CASSRTVLAGGLTGELFF.

The chain has TRBV5-1 and TRBJ2-2, with D possibly being TRBD1 (5 bases). Germline-derived CDR1 and CDR2 are SGHRS and YFSETQ. This CDR3 comprises 15 residues. The V gene lost 4 bases and the J gene lost 0 bases, with 10 bases spanning the gap. The DNA for the CDR3 is TGCGCCAGCAGCCCTGGGGCGGCGAACACCGGGGAGCTGTTTTTT. It specifies CASSPGAANTGELFF.

The chain couples TRBV13 to TRBJ2-3; D unresolved. With 6 bases removed from V and 1 base from J, the gap between germline ends came to 8 bases. The CDR3 is 13 amino acids. The germline V gene has CDR1 PRHDT and CDR2 FYEKMQ (reference sequence). CDR3 residues: CASRRWGTDTQYF. The DNA of the CDR3 is TGTGCCAGCAGAAGGTGGGGCACAGATACGCAGTATTTT.

In DNA form, the CDR3 reads TGTGCCAGCAGTCTGGGGGGGGCCGTTAGCTCCTACGAGCAGTACTTC. Its translation: CASSLGGAVSSYEQYF. The chain carries TRBV7-2 and TRBJ2-7, with D perhaps TRBD2 (7 bases). V was clipped by 6 bases and J by 0 bases, with 18 bases between them. This CDR3 is built from 16 residues. CDR1 is SGHTA, CDR2 FQGNSA, per germline.

This chain uses TRBV19 with TRBJ1-5; weak D call: TRBD1 (5 bases). The CDR3 sequence is 16 residues long. V was trimmed by 0 bases and J by 2 bases, leaving 11 bases between them. Looked up from germline, CDR1 is LNHDA and CDR2 is SQIVND (reference sequence). The CDR3 here is CASSIDSGRRNQPQHF. The CDR3 DNA is TGTGCCAGTAGTATAGATTCAGGGAGGCGCAATCAGCCCCAGCATTTT. Drawing the rest from reference TRBV19 and TRBJ1-5, the complete variable domain is DGGITQSPKYLFRKEGQNVTLSCEQNLNHDAMYWYRQDPGQGLRLIYYSQIVNDFQKGDIAEGYSVSREKKESFPLTVTSAQKNPTAFYLCASSIDSGRRNQPQHFGDGTRLSIL.